The following is a TCR beta chain sequence with its context. The antigen remains undetermined. CDR1 KGHSH and CDR2 LQKENI come from the germline V gene. Trimming took off 2 bases at V and 5 bases at J, with 12 bases between the two ends. CDR3 length: 14 amino acids. Profiling relied on immunoSEQ multiplex PCR, and the TCRdb table lists in-frame clones only, not all of them. The sample holds roughly 250,000 clones; roughly 74% are singletons and the top ten take approximately 15%. The data originate from a study of cytotoxic CD8 clonotypes in ibrutinib-treated CLL. About the study: Response sampling occurred after a median roughly 11 months of treatment (range 6 to 36). The study, taken as a whole, reports: Clonality correlated strongly with circulating CD8+ T cells and exceeded age-matched healthy donors at baseline. Sustained-remission patients were sampled at different times than progressing patients were.

The receptor comes from a human donor with chronic lymphocytic leukemia. The J gene is TRBJ1-1, the V gene TRBV18, with D unclear. The material was PBMCs, obtained after 24 months of ibrutinib treatment. The CDR3 loop is CASSPVTGRTEAFF. Written as DNA, the CDR3 is TGTGCCAGCTCACCAGTAACGGGTAGGACTGAAGCTTTCTTT.